This T cell receptor beta chain was identified during a study of lymphopenia after photon versus proton radiotherapy. Study results and caveats: Only patients who died were analyzed for survival; proton advantage is unproven. Photon-treated patients lost naive T cells and TCR diversity; proton-treated stayed stable. Post-nadir diversity loss with photons came from oligoclonal expansion, particularly CD8+ Temra cells.

A single count supports this clone. Its specificity is unknown. Germline loops: CDR1 MDHEN, CDR2 SYDVKM. The CDR3 has 15 amino acids. Trimming left V 7 bases short and J 2 bases short, with 12 bases between. Only in-frame clones appear in the TCRdb table, and some are missing; sequencing was by immunoSEQ multiplex PCR. The data show around 23,000 clones, 85% to 95% seen once. The material was peripheral blood, obtained from a patient treated with proton-based radiotherapy. The receptor was derived from a woman aged 65 to 85 with pancreatic cancer. Some clones in this sample may be carry-over from other donors' samples. The chain combines TRBV28 with TRBJ1-6; D ambiguous. In DNA, the CDR3 is TGTGCCAGCACCATGGGGTCCGCCTATAATTCACCCCTCCACTTT. Protein sequence: CASTMGSAYNSPLHF.